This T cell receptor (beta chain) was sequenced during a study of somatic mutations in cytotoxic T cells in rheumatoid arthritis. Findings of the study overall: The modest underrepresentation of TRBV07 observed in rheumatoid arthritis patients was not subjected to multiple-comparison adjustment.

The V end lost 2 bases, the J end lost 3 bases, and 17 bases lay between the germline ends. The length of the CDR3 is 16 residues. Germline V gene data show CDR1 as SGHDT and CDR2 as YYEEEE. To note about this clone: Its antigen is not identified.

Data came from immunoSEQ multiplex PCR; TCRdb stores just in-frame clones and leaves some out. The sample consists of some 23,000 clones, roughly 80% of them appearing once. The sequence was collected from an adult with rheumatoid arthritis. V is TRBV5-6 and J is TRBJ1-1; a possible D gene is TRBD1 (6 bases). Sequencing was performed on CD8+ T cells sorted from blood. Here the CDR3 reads CASSFGGGALDTEAFF. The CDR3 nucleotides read TGTGCCAGCAGCTTTGGGGGGGGCGCTTTGGACACTGAAGCTTTCTTT.